Below, 30 T cell receptor beta chains from the same sample are listed, as sequenced in a study of coeliac disease. Profiling relied on immunoSEQ multiplex PCR, and the TCRdb table lists in-frame clones only, not all of them. The sample records several thousand clones, approximately 60% being singletons. Material: intraepithelial lymphocytes from the gut. The receptors stem from a woman in her fifties or sixties with celiac disease.

The chain links TRBV13 to TRBJ2-6; 7 bases match TRBD1. The CDR3 has 16 amino acids. With 5 bases clipped from V and 4 bases from J, the junction kept 8 bases outside the gene matches. Germline-derived CDR1 and CDR2 are PRHDT and FYEKMQ (reference sequence). CDR3 residues: CASSPPTGVGANVLTF. The CDR3 nucleotides are TGTGCCAGCAGCCCACCCACAGGGGTCGGGGCCAACGTCCTGACTTTC.

V usage is TRBV5-1 and J usage is TRBJ2-7; TRBD1 matches at 9 bases. The trim removed 4 bases at V and 3 bases at J, leaving 5 bases unmatched. Germline V gene lookup returns CDR1 SGHRS and CDR2 YFSETQ. The CDR3 totals 14 residues. This CDR3 is CASSTGTGIYEQYF. The DNA of the CDR3 is TGCGCCAGCAGCACCGGGACAGGGATCTACGAGCAGTACTTC.

The sample holds one count of this clone. CDR3 coding DNA: TGTGCCAGCAGCAAACCGGGACAGGAAGAATGCGAGCAGTACTTC. Protein: CASSKPGQEECEQYF. This chain links TRBV21-1 with TRBJ2-7; the DNA was not compared with TRBD1, the D call given in the table. TRBV21-1 is designated a pseudogene. The CDR3 sequence is 15 residues long.

V usage is TRBV5-6 and J usage is TRBJ2-5, with TRBD2 as a possible D gene (6 bases). The CDR3 is made up of 13 amino acids. The V end lost 2 bases, the J end lost 4 bases, and 9 bases lay between the germline ends. Germline assignment: CDR1 SGHDT and CDR2 YYEEEE. The CDR3 is CASSFRGRETQYF. CDR3 coding DNA: TGTGCCAGCAGCTTCCGGGGGAGAGAGACCCAGTACTTC.

The gene calls are TRBV29-1 and TRBJ2-7; TRBD1 matches 10 bases. The germline V gene has CDR1 SQVTM and CDR2 ANQGSEA. The CDR3 length is 14 residues. The trim removed 8 bases at V and 4 bases at J, leaving 11 bases unmatched. CDR3 region: CSKTGTGEMYEQYF. The CDR3 nucleotides read TGCAGCAAAACCGGGACAGGGGAAATGTACGAGCAGTACTTC.

This sequence joins TRBV5-6 and TRBJ1-5, with TRBD1 matching over 9 bases. Germline V gene sequence: CDR1 SGHDT, CDR2 YYEEEE. With 2 bases clipped from V and 7 bases from J, the junction kept 4 bases outside the gene matches. This CDR3 is 14 amino acids long. The CDR3 DNA reads TGTGCCAGCAGCTTTAGACAGGGGGTACAGCCCCAGCATTTT. It encodes CASSFRQGVQPQHF.

This clone was counted only a few times. This chain connects TRBV28 to TRBJ2-7; 7 positions match TRBD2. Germline loops: CDR1 MDHEN, CDR2 SYDVKM. V lost 3 bases and J lost 1; bases outside the gene matches: 3. There are 14 residues in the CDR3. The CDR3: CASSFSGNSYEQYF. The CDR3 nucleotides read TGTGCCAGCAGTTTCAGCGGGAATTCCTACGAGCAGTACTTC. The variable domain in full, with the rest retrieved from reference TRBV28 and TRBJ2-7, is DVKVTQSSRYLVKRTGEKVFLECVQDMDHENMFWYRQDPGLGLRLIYFSYDVKMKEKGDIPEGYSVSREKKERFSLILESASTNQTSMYLCASSFSGNSYEQYFGPGTRLTVT.

This clone showed up just a few times. CDR3 loop: CASSLDVAYEQYF. The CDR3 DNA follows: TGTGCCAGCAGCCTAGATGTAGCCTACGAGCAGTACTTC. The rearrangement joins TRBV7-9 to TRBJ2-7; D unresolved. CDR3 length equals 13 residues. The V gene lost 5 bases and the J gene lost 2 bases, with 10 bases spanning the gap. Germline-derived CDR1 and CDR2 are SEHNR and FQNEAQ (reference sequence).

Here the CDR3 DNA reads TGTGCCAGCGTACAGGATTTTAGCAATCAGCCCCAGCATTTT. It is translated as CASVQDFSNQPQHF. The chain links TRBV18 to TRBJ1-5; TRBD1 might be the D (5 bases). CDR1 and CDR2 (germline): KGHSH, LQKENI. The ends were cut back, 8 bases at V and 0 bases at J, with 11 bases in the middle. There are 14 residues in the CDR3.

This chain links TRBV11-3 with TRBJ2-5; 8 bases line up with TRBD2. The CDR3 spans 15 residues. CDR1 and CDR2 from the germline V gene are SGHNT and YENEEA. The junction had 6 bases not matched to a gene; V was cut back by 1 base and J by 5 bases. CDR3 sequence (DNA): TGTGCCAGCAGCTTAGGAGGCGGGGGGCCGGAGACCCAGTACTTC. Translated: CASSLGGGGPETQYF.

The chain combines TRBV30 with TRBJ1-5; maybe TRBD1 (6 bases). V lost 7 bases and J 2 bases, leaving 15 bases between the germline ends. There are 14 residues in the CDR3. In germline, CDR1 is GTSNPN, CDR2 SVGIG (reference sequence). CDR3 amino acids: CASRGGGGNQPQHF. The CDR3 bases are TGTGCCTCGCGGGGGGGCGGTGGCAATCAGCCCCAGCATTTT.

The rearrangement uses TRBV13 and TRBJ1-4; 9 nucleotides align to TRBD1. CDR1 PRHDT and CDR2 FYEKMQ come from the germline V gene (reference sequence). This CDR3 region has 14 residues. The V and J ends lost 5 bases and 8 bases, in that order; junction bases with no gene match: 6. The CDR3 nucleotides are TGTGCCAGCAGCAAGACAGGGGGGAACGAAAAACTGTTTTTT. Its protein is CASSKTGGNEKLFF.

The rearrangement joins TRBV7-2 to TRBJ2-4; 7 bases align to TRBD1. In germline, CDR1 is SGHTA, CDR2 FQGNSA. The CDR3 loop spans 16 amino acids. The junction had 4 bases not matched to a gene; V was cut back by 0 bases and J by 2 bases. This CDR3 reads CASSLATGMTKNIQYF. The CDR3 DNA reads as TGTGCCAGCAGCTTAGCGACAGGGATGACCAAAAACATTCAGTACTTC.

Regarding this clone: Its ends do not fully match the called genes, so a read error is possible. The rearrangement joins TRBV5-1 to TRBJ1-2, with a weak D call TRBD1 (5 bases). The CDR3 consists of 14 residues. Germline-derived CDR1 and CDR2 are SGHRS and YFSETQ. CDR3 residues: CASSLGTGPYGYTF. For the CDR3, the DNA is TGTGCCAGCAGCTTGGGTACAGGACCCTATGGCTACACCTTC.

J is TRBJ2-1 and V is TRBV6-5; 9 bases fit TRBD2. The CDR3 spans 15 residues. In germline, CDR1 is MNHEY, CDR2 SVGAGI. V dropped 8 bases and J dropped 6; count of bases not matched to a gene: 11. The CDR3 here is CASLPIAGEGNEQFF. In DNA, the CDR3 is TGTGCCAGCCTCCCAATAGCGGGAGAGGGCAATGAGCAGTTCTTC.

The chain recombines TRBV5-1 with TRBJ1-1; D remains ambiguous. From germline, CDR1 is SGHRS and CDR2 YFSETQ. Trimming shortened V by 3 bases and J by 0 bases, and 9 bases separated the two germline ends. The CDR3 covers 14 residues. The CDR3 nucleotides read TGCGCCAGCAGCTCTGAGCCCTTGAACACTGAAGCTTTCTTT. Amino acids: CASSSEPLNTEAFF.

In its sample, this clone was seen once. This chain uses TRBV28 with TRBJ2-6; 8 bases align to TRBD1. J was trimmed by 0 bases and V by 5 bases; bases with no gene match: 15. This CDR3 spans 20 amino acids. Germline V lookup: CDR1 MDHEN, CDR2 SYDVKM. CDR3 bases: TGTGCCAGCAGTGGCCTCAGGGGGCTCTACCCCAACTCTGGGGCCAACGTCCTGACTTTC. Translation: CASSGLRGLYPNSGANVLTF.

The gene calls are TRBV5-1 and TRBJ2-1; 16 bases are a match to TRBD2. Germline-derived CDR1 and CDR2 are SGHRS and YFSETQ. V shed 4 bases and J 9 bases; nucleotides not matched to a gene: 10. This CDR3 contains 17 residues. The CDR3 here is CASSLGTSGGAYGEQFF. In DNA, the CDR3 is TGCGCCAGCAGCCTCGGGACTAGCGGGGGGGCCTACGGTGAGCAGTTCTTC.

The chain links TRBV6-1 to TRBJ1-2; TRBD1 agrees at 7 bases. Trimming at V came to 2 bases and at J to 2 bases, leaving 8 bases not matched to a gene. CDR1 and CDR2 from the germline V gene are MNHNS and SASEGT. This CDR3 region has 16 residues. The CDR3: CASSEPLPTGNYGYTF. Here the CDR3 DNA reads TGTGCCAGCAGTGAACCGCTACCGACAGGGAACTATGGCTACACCTTC.

The rearrangement joins TRBV5-4 to TRBJ2-3, with 12 bases that match TRBD2. CDR3 size: 14 residues. V was pared by 4 bases and J by 6 bases, with 3 bases of the junction left unmatched. Germline loops: CDR1 SGHNT, CDR2 YYREEE (reference sequence). CDR3 sequence (DNA): TGTGCCAGCAGCACTAGCGGGAGGTTGGATACGCAGTATTTT. Its translation is CASSTSGRLDTQYF. Full variable domain (missing parts from reference TRBV5-4 and TRBJ2-3): ETGVTQSPTHLIKTRGQQVTLRCSSQSGHNTVSWYQQALGQGPQFIFQYYREEENGRGNFPPRFSGLQFPNYSSELNVNALELDDSALYLCASSTSGRLDTQYFGPGTRLTVL.

The chain couples TRBV5-1 to TRBJ2-7; 10 nucleotides match TRBD2. Germline V gene sequence: CDR1 SGHRS, CDR2 YFSETQ. The V segment lost 4 bases and the J segment 3 bases; nucleotides outside the gene matches: 7. The CDR3 loop spans 15 amino acids. CDR3 DNA: TGCGCCAGCAGCCCAGCTAGCGGGGGAGGCTACGAGCAGTACTTC. This encodes CASSPASGGGYEQYF.

V is TRBV7-3 and J is TRBJ1-1, with D unresolved. V shed 4 bases and J shed 2 bases, with 11 bases lying between them. Germline CDR1 is SGHTA and CDR2 is FQGTGA. This CDR3 region has 14 residues. CDR3 loop: CASSSLGSNTEAFF. Written as DNA, the CDR3 is TGTGCCAGCAGCTCGCTGGGTAGCAACACTGAAGCTTTCTTT.

This clone was observed a few times. J is TRBJ1-2 and V is TRBV2, with TRBD1 identical over 8 bases. Trimming took 6 bases from V and 3 from J; bases not matched to a gene: 15. Germline values: CDR1 SNHLY, CDR2 FYNNEI. This CDR3 spans 17 amino acids. The CDR3 region has the DNA TGTGCCAGCAGGGACCCAATTAACAGGGGGGCCGACTATGGCTACACCTTC. The encoded protein is CASRDPINRGADYGYTF.

This clone was picked up a small number of times. The V and J genes are TRBV5-1 and TRBJ1-1, with D possibly matching TRBD1 (6 bases). CDR3 length: 12 residues. Per germline, CDR1 SGHRS and CDR2 YFSETQ. V gave up 4 bases and J gave up 7 bases, with 11 bases separating them. CDR3 coding DNA: TGCGCCAGCAGCACGGGACACCTTGAAGCTTTCTTT. This encodes CASSTGHLEAFF.

This clone has just a few counts. The rearrangement uses TRBV6-1 and TRBJ1-1; possibly TRBD1 for D (5 bases). The CDR3 is 17 amino acids. Deletions cut 4 bases from V and 1 base from J, with 19 bases between. Per germline, CDR1 MNHNS and CDR2 SASEGT. The CDR3 protein is CASSADIGGTRNTEAFF. The DNA for the CDR3 is TGTGCCAGCAGTGCCGACATTGGGGGGACGCGGAACACTGAAGCTTTCTTT.

Only a few counts were recorded for this clone. The chain has TRBV27 and TRBJ2-1, with TRBD2 matching over 10 bases. The junction had 5 bases not matched to a gene; V was cut back by 7 bases and J by 8 bases. Germline V CDR1 and CDR2: MNHEY, SMNVEV (reference sequence). The CDR3 is 13 residues long. The CDR3, as DNA: TGTGCCAGCAAGCGGGGGGGCCTCGATGAGCAGTTCTTC. Its protein product is CASKRGGLDEQFF.

By sample share, this clone is medium-sized. The chain has TRBV20-1 and TRBJ1-1; D remains unclear. CDR3 length equals 11 residues. V lost 5 bases to trimming and J lost 3 bases, with 7 bases between them. Germline V lookup: CDR1 DFQATT, CDR2 SNEGSKA (reference sequence). The CDR3, as DNA: TGCAGTGCTCTCGACTACACTGAAGCTTTCTTT. This codes for CSALDYTEAFF.

This clone was seen a handful of times. The chain carries TRBV19 and TRBJ2-4, with TRBD1 identical over 7 bases. J was trimmed by 15 bases and V by 3 bases; bases with no gene match: 14. CDR3 size: 14 residues. Germline CDR1 reads LNHDA; CDR2 reads SQIVND (reference sequence). The CDR3 reads CASSIVHWRQGRYF. The CDR3 region has the DNA TGTGCCAGTAGTATCGTGCACTGGCGACAGGGTCGGTACTTC.

The CDR3 bases are TGCGCCAGCAGCATGGGAGAGGGCCTAACCCAGTACTTC. Translated: CASSMGEGLTQYF. The chain carries TRBV5-1 and TRBJ2-5, with D maybe TRBD2 (5 bases). Germline V CDR1 and CDR2: SGHRS, YFSETQ. V lost 4 bases and J lost 8, with 15 bases in between. The CDR3 covers 13 residues. Full variable domain (missing parts from reference TRBV5-1 and TRBJ2-5): KAGVTQTPRYLIKTRGQQVTLSCSPISGHRSVSWYQQTPGQGLQFLFEYFSETQRNKGNFPGRFSGRQFSNSRSEMNVSTLELGDSALYLCASSMGEGLTQYFGPGTRLLVL.

This chain connects TRBV9 to TRBJ2-1, with 13 bases that match TRBD2. The CDR3 is made up of 17 amino acids. The V and J ends lost 3 bases and 9 bases, in that order; junction bases with no gene match: 12. Per the germline V gene, CDR1 is SGDLS and CDR2 is YYNGEE. CDR3 in DNA: TGTGCCAGCAGCGCAGGGACTAGCGGGACCCTAGGATTTGAGCAGTTCTTC. As protein: CASSAGTSGTLGFEQFF.